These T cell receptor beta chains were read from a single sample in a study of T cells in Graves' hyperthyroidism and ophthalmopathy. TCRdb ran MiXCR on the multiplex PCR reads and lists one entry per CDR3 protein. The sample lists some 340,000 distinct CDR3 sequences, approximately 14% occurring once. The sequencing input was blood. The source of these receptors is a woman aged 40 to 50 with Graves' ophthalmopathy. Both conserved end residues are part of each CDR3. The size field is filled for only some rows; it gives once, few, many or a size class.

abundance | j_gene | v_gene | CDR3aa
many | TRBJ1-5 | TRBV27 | CASSLGPGYSNQPQHF
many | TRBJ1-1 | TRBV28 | CASSLFGQGAEAFF
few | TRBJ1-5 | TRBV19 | CASSSEDIGNQPRHF
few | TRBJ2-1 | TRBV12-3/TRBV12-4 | CASSMGAGEFF
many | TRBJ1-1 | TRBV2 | CASSPQGASTEAFF
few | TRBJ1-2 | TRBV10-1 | CASSVNPEDGYTF
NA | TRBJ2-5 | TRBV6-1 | CASPSGTAQETQYF
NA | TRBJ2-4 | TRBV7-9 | CASSLTGYNIQYF
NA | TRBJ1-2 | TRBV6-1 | CASSALQPTYGYTF
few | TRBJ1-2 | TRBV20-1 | CSATPLVGALYGYTF
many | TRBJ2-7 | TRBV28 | CASSPGTGSEEQYF
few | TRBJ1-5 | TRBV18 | CASSPGQVNQPQHF
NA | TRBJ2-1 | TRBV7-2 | CASSLDPASSEQFF
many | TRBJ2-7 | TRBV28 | CAARGTGRSYEQYF
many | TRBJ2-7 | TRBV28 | CASSLDNSGAYEQYF
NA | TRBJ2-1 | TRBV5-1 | CASSGVEGGLAYNEQFF
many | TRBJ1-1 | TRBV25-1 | CASITHGGRRNTEAFF
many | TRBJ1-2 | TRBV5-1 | CASSHTGEDGYTF
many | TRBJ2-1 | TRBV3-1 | CASSLGLAGMNEQFF
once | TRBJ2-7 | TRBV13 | CASSLGVLRREQYF
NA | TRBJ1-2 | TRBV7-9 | CASSFDRGLDGYTF
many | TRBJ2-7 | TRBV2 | CASMLRLHEQYF
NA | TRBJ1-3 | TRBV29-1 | CSVEVTDYTIYF
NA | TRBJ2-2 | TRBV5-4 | CASSYGPTNTGELFF
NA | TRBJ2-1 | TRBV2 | CAGSIGANNEQFF
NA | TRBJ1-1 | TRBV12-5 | CASAPTWGTEAFF
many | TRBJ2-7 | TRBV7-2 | CASREAGGQAYEQYF
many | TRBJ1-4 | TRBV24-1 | CATSGGWGPNEKLFF
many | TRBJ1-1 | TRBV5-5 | CASSLRAGEGTEAFF
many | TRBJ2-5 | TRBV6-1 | CASQLTETQYF
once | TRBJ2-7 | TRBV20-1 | CSAIDDSGEGHEQYF
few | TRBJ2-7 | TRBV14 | CASSQEYPGVYEQYF
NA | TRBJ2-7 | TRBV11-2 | CVSSPLWGGGRYNEQYF
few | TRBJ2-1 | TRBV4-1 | CASSYPSGRVNEQFF
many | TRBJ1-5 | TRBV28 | CASSLQGIQPQHF
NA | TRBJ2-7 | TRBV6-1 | CASRETAGLAGYEQYF
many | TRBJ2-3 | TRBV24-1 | CATSDPRRGGDTQYF
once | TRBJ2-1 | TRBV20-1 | CSATGTGGYDEQFF
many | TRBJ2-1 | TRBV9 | CASSAGPGPPHYNEQFF
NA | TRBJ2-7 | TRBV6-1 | CASGNQPISGNAYEQYF
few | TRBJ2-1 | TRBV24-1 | CATSGLAGAVDEQFF
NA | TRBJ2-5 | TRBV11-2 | CASSPPGGLETQYF
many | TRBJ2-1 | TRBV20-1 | CSALQFRGHNEQFF
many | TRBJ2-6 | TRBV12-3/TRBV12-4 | CASSLRRAGANVLTF
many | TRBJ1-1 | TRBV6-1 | CASSPGNEAFF